Each of the 2 T cell receptor beta chains below was sequenced from the same sample in a study of identical twins. TCRdb called the 5' RACE reads again in MiXCR, with one record for every CDR3 protein. The sample consists of 500,000 to 700,000 distinct CDR3 sequences, roughly 7.2% of them appearing once. Separately, the same data were catalogued under a study of yellow fever vaccine responses in identical twins.

Sequencing input: PBMCs. Receptors originate from a young woman in good health.

This clonotype turned up a few times. This sequence joins TRBV7-9 and TRBJ2-5, with 7 bases that match TRBD2. Germline V gene sequence: CDR1 SEHNR, CDR2 FQNEAQ (reference sequence). CDR3 length: 15 residues. V lost 5 bases, J lost 2 bases, and 8 bases stayed unmatched. The CDR3, as DNA: TGTGCCAGCAGCCCCCAATCGGGGGGACAAGAGACCCAGTACTTC. Its protein product is CASSPQSGGQETQYF. Full variable domain (outside the CDR3, taken from reference TRBV7-9 and TRBJ2-5): DTGVSQNPRHKITKRGQNVTFRCDPISEHNRLYWYRQTLGQGPEFLTYFQNEAQLEKSRLLSDRFSAERPKGSFSTLEIQRTEQGDSAMYLCASSPQSGGQETQYFGPGTRLLVL.

This clonotype turned up a few times. The chain uses TRBV29-1 and TRBJ2-1, with 10 bases identical to TRBD2. The J segment lost 7 bases and the V segment lost 7 bases, leaving 13 bases of the junction unmatched. The V gene's germline CDR1 is SQVTM and CDR2 ANQGSEA. The CDR3 consists of 15 residues. The CDR3 reads CSAREGTSAPNEQFF. Written as DNA, the CDR3 is TGCAGCGCCCGGGAGGGGACTAGCGCTCCTAATGAGCAGTTCTTC.